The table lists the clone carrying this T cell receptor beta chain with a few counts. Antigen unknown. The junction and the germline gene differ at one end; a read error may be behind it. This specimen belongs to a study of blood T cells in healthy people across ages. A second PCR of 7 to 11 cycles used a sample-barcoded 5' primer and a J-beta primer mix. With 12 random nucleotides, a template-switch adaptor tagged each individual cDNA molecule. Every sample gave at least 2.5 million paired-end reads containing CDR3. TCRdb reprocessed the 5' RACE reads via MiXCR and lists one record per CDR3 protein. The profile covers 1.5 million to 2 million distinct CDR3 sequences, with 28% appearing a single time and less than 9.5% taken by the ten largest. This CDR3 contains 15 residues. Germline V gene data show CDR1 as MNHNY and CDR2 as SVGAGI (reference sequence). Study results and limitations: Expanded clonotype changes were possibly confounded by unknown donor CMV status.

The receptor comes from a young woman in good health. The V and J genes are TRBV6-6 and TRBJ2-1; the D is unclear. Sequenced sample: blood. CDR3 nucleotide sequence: TGTGCCAGCAGCTACTCTCAGGTATCGGCAAGTGAGCAGTTCTTC. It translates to CASSYSQVSASEQFF.